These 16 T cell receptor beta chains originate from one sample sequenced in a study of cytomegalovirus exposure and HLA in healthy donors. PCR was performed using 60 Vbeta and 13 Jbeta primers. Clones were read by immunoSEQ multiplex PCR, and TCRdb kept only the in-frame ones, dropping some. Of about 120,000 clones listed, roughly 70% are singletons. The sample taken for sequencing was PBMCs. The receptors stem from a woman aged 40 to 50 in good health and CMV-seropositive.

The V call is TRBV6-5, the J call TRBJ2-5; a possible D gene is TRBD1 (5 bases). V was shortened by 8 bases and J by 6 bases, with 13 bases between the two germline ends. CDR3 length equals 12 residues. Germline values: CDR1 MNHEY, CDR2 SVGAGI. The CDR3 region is CASQEGAKTQYF. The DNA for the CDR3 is TGTGCCAGCCAGGAAGGGGCAAAGACCCAGTACTTC.

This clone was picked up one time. CDR3: CASSYVGETEAFF. CDR3 coding DNA: TGCGCCAGCAGTTATGTAGGGGAAACTGAAGCTTTCTTT. The chain carries TRBV5-1 and TRBJ1-1; D might be TRBD1 (5 bases). Germline V gives CDR1 SGHRS, CDR2 YFSETQ. V shed 5 bases and J shed 5 bases, with 13 bases lying between them. The CDR3 has 13 amino acids.

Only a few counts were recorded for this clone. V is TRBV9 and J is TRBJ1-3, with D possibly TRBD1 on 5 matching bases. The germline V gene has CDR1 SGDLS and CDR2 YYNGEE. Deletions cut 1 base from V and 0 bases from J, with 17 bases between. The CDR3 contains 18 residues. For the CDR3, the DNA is TGTGCCAGCAGCGTAAAAGCCCACCCTGGGGCCTCTGGAAACACCATATATTTT. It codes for CASSVKAHPGASGNTIYF.

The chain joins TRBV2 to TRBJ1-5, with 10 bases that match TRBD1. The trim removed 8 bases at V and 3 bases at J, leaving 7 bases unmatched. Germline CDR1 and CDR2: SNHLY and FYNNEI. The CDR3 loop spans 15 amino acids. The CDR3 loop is CASRGGTGVNQPQHF. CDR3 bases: TGTGCCAGCCGGGGGGGGACAGGGGTCAATCAGCCCCAGCATTTT.

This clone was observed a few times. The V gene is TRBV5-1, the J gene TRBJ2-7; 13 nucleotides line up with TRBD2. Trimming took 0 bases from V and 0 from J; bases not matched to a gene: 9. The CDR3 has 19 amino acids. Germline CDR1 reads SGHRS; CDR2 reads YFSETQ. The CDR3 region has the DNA TGCGCCAGCAGCTTGGGACAGGGGACTAGCGGGACTAGCTCCTACGAGCAGTACTTC. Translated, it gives CASSLGQGTSGTSSYEQYF.

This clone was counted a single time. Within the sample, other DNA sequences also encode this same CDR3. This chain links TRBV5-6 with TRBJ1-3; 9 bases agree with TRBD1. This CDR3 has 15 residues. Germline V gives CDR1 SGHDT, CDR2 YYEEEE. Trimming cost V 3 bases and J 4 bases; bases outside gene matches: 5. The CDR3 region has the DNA TGTGCCAGCAGCTCTGGGACAGGGATCGGAAACACCATATATTTT. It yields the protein CASSSGTGIGNTIYF.

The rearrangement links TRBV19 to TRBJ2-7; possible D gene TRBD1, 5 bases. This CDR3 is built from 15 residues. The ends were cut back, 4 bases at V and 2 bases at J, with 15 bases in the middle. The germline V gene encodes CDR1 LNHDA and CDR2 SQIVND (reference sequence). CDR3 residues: CASSKVTELPYEQYF. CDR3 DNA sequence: TGTGCCAGTAGTAAGGTGACAGAACTACCCTACGAGCAGTACTTC.

CDR3 DNA sequence: TGTGCCAGCGGCCAGGGGGAGGCCACTGAAGCTTTCTTT. Translating gives CASGQGEATEAFF. The chain couples TRBV25-1 to TRBJ1-1; 7 bases line up with TRBD1. The germline V gene encodes CDR1 MGHDK and CDR2 SYGVNS. The junction had 7 bases not matched to a gene; V was cut back by 8 bases and J by 4 bases. CDR3 size: 13 residues.

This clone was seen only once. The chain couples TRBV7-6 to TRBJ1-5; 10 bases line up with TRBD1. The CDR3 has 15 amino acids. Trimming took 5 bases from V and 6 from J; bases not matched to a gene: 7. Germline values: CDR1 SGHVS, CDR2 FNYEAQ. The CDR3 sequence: CASSLGTGESQPQHF. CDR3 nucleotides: TGTGCCAGCAGCCTCGGGACAGGGGAATCTCAGCCCCAGCATTTT.

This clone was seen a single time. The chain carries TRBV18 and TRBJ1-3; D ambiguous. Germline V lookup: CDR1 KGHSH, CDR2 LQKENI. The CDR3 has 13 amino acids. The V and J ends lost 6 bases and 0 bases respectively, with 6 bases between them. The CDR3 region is CASSQDSGNTIYF. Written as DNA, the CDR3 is TGTGCCAGCTCGCAGGACTCTGGAAACACCATATATTTT.

Here the CDR3 DNA reads TGTGCCAGCAGCCCGCAGACAGGGATCTATGGCTACACCTTC. Its protein product is CASSPQTGIYGYTF. The chain couples TRBV7-6 to TRBJ1-2, with 7 nucleotides matching TRBD1. CDR3 length: 14 residues. Germline V gene sequence: CDR1 SGHVS, CDR2 FNYEAQ. V dropped 5 bases and J dropped 4; count of bases not matched to a gene: 7.

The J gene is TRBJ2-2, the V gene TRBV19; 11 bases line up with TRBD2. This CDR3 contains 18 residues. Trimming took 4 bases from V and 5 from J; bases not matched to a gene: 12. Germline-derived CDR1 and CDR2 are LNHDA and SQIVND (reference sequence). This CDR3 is CASSTLAGDAVGTGELFF. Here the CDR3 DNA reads TGTGCCAGTAGTACACTAGCGGGAGACGCGGTTGGGACCGGGGAGCTGTTTTTT. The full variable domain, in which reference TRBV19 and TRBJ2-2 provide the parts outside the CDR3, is DGGITQSPKYLFRKEGQNVTLSCEQNLNHDAMYWYRQDPGQGLRLIYYSQIVNDFQKGDIAEGYSVSREKKESFPLTVTSAQKNPTAFYLCASSTLAGDAVGTGELFFGEGSRLTVL.

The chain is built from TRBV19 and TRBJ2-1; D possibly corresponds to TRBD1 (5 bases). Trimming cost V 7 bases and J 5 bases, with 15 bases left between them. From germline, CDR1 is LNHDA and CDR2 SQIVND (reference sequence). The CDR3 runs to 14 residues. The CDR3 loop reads CASTPGMGNNEQFF. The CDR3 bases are TGTGCCAGTACACCAGGGATGGGCAACAATGAGCAGTTCTTC.

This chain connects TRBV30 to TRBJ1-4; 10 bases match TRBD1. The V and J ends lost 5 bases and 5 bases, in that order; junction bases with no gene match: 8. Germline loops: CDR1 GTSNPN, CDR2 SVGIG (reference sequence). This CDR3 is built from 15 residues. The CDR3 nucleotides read TGTGCCTGGGAGGAAAAGGGACAGGGGAATGAAAAACTGTTTTTT. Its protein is CAWEEKGQGNEKLFF. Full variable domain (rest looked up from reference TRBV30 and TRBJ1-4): SQTIHQWPATLVQPVGSPLSLECTVEGTSNPNLYWYRQAAGRGLQLLFYSVGIGQISSEVPQNLSASRPQDRQFILSSKKLLLSDSGFYLCAWEEKGQGNEKLFFGSGTQLSVL.

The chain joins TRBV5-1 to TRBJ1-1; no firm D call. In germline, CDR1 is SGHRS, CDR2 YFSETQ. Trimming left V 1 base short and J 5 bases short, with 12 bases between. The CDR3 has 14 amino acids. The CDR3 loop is CASSLWGERTEAFF. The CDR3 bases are TGCGCCAGCAGCTTGTGGGGAGAGAGAACTGAAGCTTTCTTT.

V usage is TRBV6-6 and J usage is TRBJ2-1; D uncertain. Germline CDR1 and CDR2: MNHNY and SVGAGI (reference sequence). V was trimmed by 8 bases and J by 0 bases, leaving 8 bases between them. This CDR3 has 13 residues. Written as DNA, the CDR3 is TGTGCCAGCCATGGGCCCTCCTACAATGAGCAGTTCTTC. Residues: CASHGPSYNEQFF.